These T cell receptor beta chains were read from a single sample in a study of T-cell memory formation after mild COVID-19. TCRdb recomputed calls from the 5' RACE reads with MiXCR, one row per CDR3 protein. The table includes around 250,000 distinct CDR3 sequences, approximately 9% detected once. The sequencing input was PBMCs or a T cell subset sorted from them (not recorded which). The receptors were sampled from a man in his late teens or twenties who had mild COVID-19 (a few samples of this study predate the infection). Cell type and time point are not known. Both conserved end residues are part of each CDR3. A D gene is named only where the DNA matches it firmly. A clone size is listed for some rows: how often the clone was seen (once, few, many), or a class if it is expanded.

V gene	clone size	D gene	J gene	CDR3 protein	CDR3 DNA
TRBV5-1	many	NA	TRBJ2-1	CASSLAGDSYNEQFF	TGCGCCAGCAGCTTGGCAGGGGATTCCTACAATGAGCAGTTCTTC
TRBV4-1	few	NA	TRBJ1-5	CASSQDRGAPQPQHF	TGCGCCAGCAGCCAAGATAGAGGGGCCCCTCAGCCCCAGCATTTT
TRBV7-2	few	NA	TRBJ1-6	CASSLEIVQTSPLHF	TGTGCCAGCAGCTTAGAAATAGTCCAGACTTCACCCCTCCACTTT
TRBV27	NA	TRBD1	TRBJ2-1	CASSGTGGNEQFF	TGTGCCAGCAGTGGGACAGGGGGGAATGAGCAGTTCTTC
TRBV20-1	NA	NA	TRBJ1-2	CSVAVNYGYTF	TGCAGTGTCGCGGTCAACTATGGCTACACCTTC
TRBV9	NA	NA	TRBJ2-3	CASSTGPTTDTQYF	TGTGCCAGCAGCACCGGGCCTACCACAGATACGCAGTATTTT
TRBV6-5	NA	NA	TRBJ1-4	CASSTPTGEKLFF	TGTGCCAGCAGTACCCCGACGGGGGAAAAACTGTTTTTT
TRBV6-2/TRBV6-3	NA	NA	TRBJ1-1	CASSSNTYTEAFF	TGTGCCAGCAGCTCTAATACGTACACTGAAGCTTTCTTT
TRBV5-1	NA	NA	TRBJ1-4	CASSLMPTNEKLFF	TGCGCCAGCAGCTTGATGCCAACTAATGAAAAACTGTTTTTT
TRBV3-1	NA	NA	TRBJ2-3	CASSLMHSSGTDTQYF	TGTGCCAGCAGCCTCATGCATAGTTCGGGCACAGATACGCAGTATTTT
TRBV4-3	few	TRBD2	TRBJ2-3	CASSRGGGLLTDTQYF	TGCGCCAGCAGCCGGGGGGGAGGACTTCTCACAGATACGCAGTATTTT
TRBV4-3	many	TRBD2	TRBJ2-2	CASSPVAGGNTGELFF	TGCGCCAGCAGCCCGGTAGCGGGGGGTAACACCGGGGAGCTGTTTTTT
TRBV4-1	NA	TRBD1	TRBJ1-5	CASSRAGQGDQPQHF	TGCGCCAGCAGCCGCGCCGGACAGGGTGATCAGCCCCAGCATTTT
TRBV30	NA	NA	TRBJ2-3	CAWSVATTDTQYF	TGTGCCTGGAGTGTAGCCACCACAGATACGCAGTATTTT
TRBV7-9	NA	NA	TRBJ1-2	CASSSPYGGYGYTF	TGTGCCAGCAGCTCCCCATACGGAGGCTATGGCTACACCTTC
TRBV7-9	few	TRBD2	TRBJ2-1	CASTPTSGPYNEQFF	TGTGCCAGCACGCCCACTAGCGGCCCCTACAATGAGCAGTTCTTC
TRBV4-1	NA	NA	TRBJ1-1	CASSQDPGEDTEAFF	TGCGCCAGCAGCCAGGACCCGGGTGAGGACACTGAAGCTTTCTTT
TRBV7-6	few	TRBD1	TRBJ1-6	CASSLSGQGRSYNSPLHF	TGTGCCAGCAGCTTATCGGGACAGGGGAGATCCTATAATTCACCCCTCCACTTT
TRBV19	NA	NA	TRBJ1-5	CASSTGVSGNQPQHF	TGTGCCAGTAGTACAGGAGTAAGCGGCAATCAGCCCCAGCATTTT
TRBV6-5	few	TRBD1	TRBJ2-7	CASSSGQAQGQYF	TGTGCCAGCAGTTCGGGACAGGCACAGGGGCAGTACTTC
TRBV4-3	NA	TRBD2	TRBJ2-5	CASSQASSGGLRETQYF	TGCGCCAGCAGCCAAGCTTCCAGCGGGGGGTTGCGGGAGACCCAGTACTTC
TRBV12-3/TRBV12-4	many	TRBD2	TRBJ2-2	CASSPTSGGAVGELFF	TGTGCCAGCAGTCCCACTAGCGGGGGGGCGGTCGGGGAGCTGTTTTTT